A selection of T cell receptor beta chains follows, all from one sample in a study of beta chain features in type 1 diabetes. The method was immunoSEQ multiplex PCR; TCRdb's version includes in-frame clones alone and lacks a portion of them. The table includes about 930,000 clones, under 20% detected once. Sequenced material: naive CD4+ T cells from blood. The receptor source for this set is a woman aged 18 to 35 in good health. Each CDR3 is given with its conserved first and last residue. The D gene is left open where the match is weak. Some rows have no size entry. The others give once, few or many, or a class for an expanded clone.

few - TRBJ2-3 TRBV28 TGTGCCAGCAGTCCTCTAGTCGGGGATACGCAGTATTTT CASSPLVGDTQYF
few TRBD2 TRBJ2-1 TRBV4-3 TGCGCCAGCAGCCAAGGCCGGACTAGCGGAGACTACAATGAGCAGTTCTTC CASSQGRTSGDYNEQFF
- - TRBJ1-5 TRBV18 TGTGCCAGCTCACCAGACACCGGCAATCAGCCCCAGCATTTT CASSPDTGNQPQHF
few - TRBJ2-6 TRBV4-3 TGCGCCAGCAGCCATGGTAGGGCTGGGGCCAACGTCCTGACTTTC CASSHGRAGANVLTF
- - TRBJ1-2 TRBV10-2 TGCGCCAGCTTGGACGCTTTTAACTATGGCTACACCTTC CASLDAFNYGYTF
few - TRBJ2-1 TRBV18 TGTGCCAGCTCACCACCCGGGGAGGATGAGCAGTTCTTC CASSPPGEDEQFF
few - TRBJ1-3 TRBV14 TGTGCCAGCTCATCTGGAAACACCATATATTTT CASSSGNTIYF
- - TRBJ2-1 TRBV18 TGTGCCAGCTCACCAGGCAGTCCACGCGGTGAGCAGTTCTTC CASSPGSPRGEQFF
- - TRBJ1-6 TRBV28 TGTGCCAGCAGTTTCCAGAGAGGGAGGGAGGACCTCCACTTT CASSFQRGREDLHF
- TRBD2 TRBJ2-3 TRBV6-5 TGTGCCACCAGACTAGCGGGAGTTCAGGATACGCAGTATTTT CATRLAGVQDTQYF
few - TRBJ1-2 TRBV7-9 TGTGCCAGCAGCTTAGCGCGAGGGGCCAACTATGGCTACACCTTC CASSLARGANYGYTF
few - TRBJ2-3 TRBV5-1 TGCGCCAGCAGCTTGGATTGGGCAGATACGCAGTATTTT CASSLDWADTQYF
- - TRBJ2-7 TRBV20-1 TGCAGTGCTAGAAGGGACCACGAGCAGTACTTC CSARRDHEQYF
- TRBD2 TRBJ2-1 TRBV7-2 TGTGCCAGCAGCTTAGGGGGACTACTTTCCTACAATGAGCAGTTCTTC CASSLGGLLSYNEQFF
- TRBD2 TRBJ2-5 TRBV13 TGTGCCAGCAGCCGGGGGTCGGGAGGGACCCAGTACTTC CASSRGSGGTQYF
- TRBD1 TRBJ1-2 TRBV28 TGTGCCAGCAGCGAACACGGGACAGGTTCCTATGGCTACACCTTC CASSEHGTGSYGYTF
- TRBD1 TRBJ2-7 TRBV5-1 TGCGCCAGCAGCTTGGTACAGGGGGCCTACGAGCAGTACTTC CASSLVQGAYEQYF
few - TRBJ1-3 TRBV7-8 TGTGCCAGCAGCTTACGTGGATCTGGAAACACCATATATTTT CASSLRGSGNTIYF
few - TRBJ2-1 TRBV28 TGTGCCAGCAGTGACCTAGTTCACGAGCAGTTCTTC CASSDLVHEQFF
few TRBD1 TRBJ2-3 TRBV10-3 TGTGCCATCAGTTCGTCGGGACAGTCTAGCACAGATACGCAGTATTTT CAISSSGQSSTDTQYF
few TRBD2 TRBJ2-7 TRBV19 TGTGCCAGTAGTACCGCCGGGACTAAGAGGGACTACGAGCAGTACTTC CASSTAGTKRDYEQYF
- - TRBJ1-1 TRBV7-9 TGTGCCAGCAGCTTCACAACGTGGGGCACTGAAGCTTTCTTT CASSFTTWGTEAFF
few - TRBJ2-7 TRBV7-9 TGTGCCAGCAGCTTCGGGGCGGGGCCTTTCTCCTACGAGCAGTACTTC CASSFGAGPFSYEQYF
- TRBD2 TRBJ2-3 TRBV9 TGTGCCAGCAGCGTTGGCGGGAGCCGGCCAGATACGCAGTATTTT CASSVGGSRPDTQYF
- - TRBJ2-7 TRBV6-6 TGTGCCAGCAGTTACGCAGTGTCCTACGAGCAGTACTTC CASSYAVSYEQYF
- - TRBJ1-2 TRBV7-2 TGTGCCAGCAGCAACACAGCGGGAGCTAACTATGGCTACACCTTC CASSNTAGANYGYTF
few TRBD2 TRBJ2-3 TRBV4-2 TGTGCCAGCAGCCAAGAAGGGACTAGAGGGGCAGATACGCAGTATTTT CASSQEGTRGADTQYF
- - TRBJ1-4 TRBV7-9 TGTGCCAGCAGCACCCGACAGCCAACTAATGAAAAACTGTTTTTT CASSTRQPTNEKLFF
many - TRBJ1-2 TRBV15 TGTGCCACCAGCAGACAGGGCACCGCTGGCTACACCTTC CATSRQGTAGYTF
- - TRBJ1-5 TRBV4-2 TGTGCCAGCAGCCAAGATTTCGCAAGTGGTCAGGGATGGGGGTATAGCAATCAGCCCCAGCATTTT CASSQDFASGQGWGYSNQPQHF
few - TRBJ2-6 TRBV18 TGTGCCAGCTCACCAGTGGGACCGGGTCGTCGCTCTGGGGCCAACGTCCTGACTTTC CASSPVGPGRRSGANVLTF
- - TRBJ2-7 TRBV18 TGTGCCAGCTCACCAACCTCCAGGGGAGGCTACGAGCAGTACTTC CASSPTSRGGYEQYF
- - TRBJ2-7 TRBV19 TGTGCCAGTAGTTACGTAGGTGGCGAGCAGTACTTC CASSYVGGEQYF
- - TRBJ2-4 TRBV9 TGTGCCAGCAGCGTAGAACAGGGTGGAGCGGTATTGGGCATTCAGTACTTC CASSVEQGGAVLGIQYF
- - TRBJ2-2 TRBV9 TGTGCCAGCAAAAGCGGAGATAACACCGGGGAGCTGTTTTTT CASKSGDNTGELFF
- - TRBJ2-4 TRBV4-1 TGCGCCAGCAGTCGAACGGGTACCGGTTCGAACATTCAGTACTTC CASSRTGTGSNIQYF
few - TRBJ2-1 TRBV28 TGTGCCAGCAGTTTGGACTACCACTCCTACAATGAGCAGTTCTTC CASSLDYHSYNEQFF
- - TRBJ2-7 TRBV7-2 TGTGCCAGCAGCCCGCTGCGATCCTACGAGCAGTACTTC CASSPLRSYEQYF
- - TRBJ2-2 TRBV13 TGTGCCAGCAGCTTAGCGGCTGGGGGCAGCGGGGAGCTGTTTTTT CASSLAAGGSGELFF
few - TRBJ2-6 TRBV11-2 TGTGCCAGCCTTATTGGGGCCAACGTCCTGACTTTC CASLIGANVLTF
- TRBD2 TRBJ2-7 TRBV28 TGTGCCAGCAGTTCAACCGCGAGCGGGAGCTCTCACGAGCAGTACTTC CASSSTASGSSHEQYF
few TRBD2 TRBJ2-1 TRBV29-1 TGCAGCGTTTACCGAACGGGGGGAGTCCGTAGGAATGAGCAGTTCTTC CSVYRTGGVRRNEQFF
- TRBD2 TRBJ2-1 TRBV4-2 TGTGCCAGCAGCCAAGATAGCGGGAGCAGTCGAAGTGAGCAGTTCTTC CASSQDSGSSRSEQFF
- TRBD1 TRBJ2-7 TRBV4-3 TGCGCCAGCAGCCAGGCTACAGGGGGGTACGAGCAGTACTTC CASSQATGGYEQYF
few TRBD1 TRBJ2-4 TRBV28 TGTGCCAGCAGCCGTTCGACAGGGCTAGCCAAAAACATTCAGTACTTC CASSRSTGLAKNIQYF
few TRBD2 TRBJ2-7 TRBV7-2 TGTGCCAGCAGCAAGGGACTAGCGGCCTACGAGCAGTACTTC CASSKGLAAYEQYF
- - TRBJ2-7 TRBV4-2 TGTGCCAGCAGCCAAGGTCAGGGTAGCCCCTACGAGCAGTACTTC CASSQGQGSPYEQYF
- - TRBJ1-3 TRBV15 TGTGCCACCAGCAGAGATTATCGCGGACCGGGACGAAACACCATATATTTT CATSRDYRGPGRNTIYF
few TRBD2 TRBJ2-7 TRBV6-5 TGTGCCAGCAGTGACCAGACTAGCTTGCAGTACTTC CASSDQTSLQYF
once - TRBJ2-7 TRBV28 TGTGCCAGCAGTCCCCCGAGCAGAGCTCCTCTGGAGCAGTACTTC CASSPPSRAPLEQYF
- TRBD1 TRBJ1-2 TRBV29-1 TGCAGCGCCGGGACAGACTATGGCTACACCTTC CSAGTDYGYTF
few TRBD2 TRBJ2-1 TRBV27 TGTGCCAGCAGTCCCCGACTAGCGGGAGGCTACAATGAGCAGTTCTTC CASSPRLAGGYNEQFF
few TRBD2 TRBJ2-4 TRBV4-2 TGTGCCAGCAGCCAAGATGGTAGCGGGGGGTTTAGGGCCAAAAACATTCAGTACTTC CASSQDGSGGFRAKNIQYF
- TRBD2 TRBJ2-5 TRBV4-2 TGTGCCAGCAGCCCTAGGACTAGCGGGTACCCAAAAGGTTGGGAGACCCAGTACTTC CASSPRTSGYPKGWETQYF
- - TRBJ2-1 TRBV18 TGTGCCAGCTCACCATCGAACAGCAGGGTAAACAATGAGCAGTTCTTC CASSPSNSRVNNEQFF
- - TRBJ2-3 TRBV29-1 TGCAGCCCCCCCGGCGGGCCTATCACAGATACGCAGTATTTT CSPPGGPITDTQYF
- - TRBJ2-4 TRBV27 TGTGCCAGCAGTTTAGGCGGGAAGTACAAAAACATTCAGTACTTC CASSLGGKYKNIQYF
few TRBD1 TRBJ2-7 TRBV9 TGTGCCAGCAGCGTAGGGACAGGGCGTTACGAGCAGTACTTC CASSVGTGRYEQYF
- - TRBJ2-2 TRBV6-1 TGTGCCAGCAGTGACAACGGCCGCGGGAAGCGGCGGGCCGGGGAGCTGTTTTTT CASSDNGRGKRRAGELFF
- - TRBJ2-1 TRBV9 TGTGCCAGCGGGCGAAAGGGGTCGGACAATGAGCAGTTCTTC CASGRKGSDNEQFF